A single sample gave rise to the 27 T cell receptor beta chains below, sequenced in a study of patients and donors after allogeneic stem cell transplantation. TCRdb re-called the RT-PCR reads with MiXCR, one entry per CDR3 protein. The table shows some 150,000 distinct CDR3 sequences, with over 30% occurring only once. Sequenced material: blood, either unsorted or a sorted T cell fraction (not recorded which). Receptors were obtained from a human donor who was either an allogeneic HSCT recipient or a stem cell or donor lymphocyte infusion donor (not recorded which). It is not recorded whose cells these are; they may come from a transplant donor.

The sample holds a few counts of this clonotype. The rearrangement links TRBV12-3 or TRBV12-4 to TRBJ1-2; 9 bases fit TRBD1. The CDR3 totals 12 residues. With 10 bases clipped from V and 4 bases from J, the junction kept 4 bases outside the gene matches. Written as DNA, the CDR3 is TGTGCCACTGAGGACAGGGGCTATGGCTACACCTTC. This codes for CATEDRGYGYTF.

The chain recombines TRBV29-1 with TRBJ1-1; weak D call: TRBD1 (6 bases). The length of the CDR3 is 14 residues. V lost 3 bases and J lost 3, with 14 bases in between. Germline CDR1 reads SQVTM; CDR2 reads ANQGSEA. The CDR3 sequence is CSVENRVMDTEAFF. CDR3 DNA sequence: TGCAGCGTTGAGAACAGGGTGATGGACACTGAAGCTTTCTTT.

The table lists this clonotype with a few counts. The chain uses TRBV12-3 or TRBV12-4 and TRBJ1-1, with D perhaps matching TRBD1 (6 bases). The CDR3 consists of 14 residues. Trimming pared 2 bases from V and 5 bases from J, leaving 12 bases between. In DNA, the CDR3 is TGTGCCAGCAGTTTACAGGGGAGTGGGACTGAAGCTTTCTTT. The encoded protein is CASSLQGSGTEAFF.

The V gene is TRBV12-3 or TRBV12-4, the J gene TRBJ2-7; D is ambiguous. V was pared by 1 base and J by 4 bases, with 11 bases between. This CDR3 spans 14 amino acids. This chain's CDR3 is CASSLGAYQYEQYF. CDR3 coding DNA: TGTGCCAGCAGTTTAGGGGCTTATCAATACGAGCAGTACTTC.

The chain uses TRBV9 and TRBJ1-2; D is uncertain. CDR1 is SGDLS and CDR2 is YYNGEE in the germline V gene. The CDR3 covers 11 residues. Trimming removed 4 bases from V and 3 bases from J, with 4 bases in between. Here the CDR3 reads CASSSDYGYTF. The DNA for the CDR3 is TGTGCCAGCAGCTCAGACTATGGCTACACCTTC.

The chain carries TRBV5-1 and TRBJ2-5, with 7 bases aligning to TRBD1. J was trimmed by 4 bases and V by 4 bases; bases with no gene match: 7. This CDR3 has 14 amino acids. CDR1 is SGHRS and CDR2 is YFSETQ in the germline V gene. The CDR3 bases are TGCGCCAGCAGCATGGGACAGCTAGGAGAGACCCAGTACTTC. It codes for CASSMGQLGETQYF.

The chain combines TRBV30 with TRBJ2-4; TRBD1 matches at 9 bases. This CDR3 contains 14 residues. The germline V gene has CDR1 GTSNPN and CDR2 SVGIG (reference sequence). The trim removed 3 bases at V and 8 bases at J, leaving 8 bases unmatched. CDR3 nucleotides: TGTGCCTGGAGCCTGGGACAGGGTGCAGACATTCAGTACTTC. Amino acids: CAWSLGQGADIQYF.

This clonotype was counted only a few times. The rearrangement joins TRBV6-5 to TRBJ2-1; 7 positions match TRBD1. The CDR3 totals 14 residues. Germline V CDR1 and CDR2: MNHEY, SVGAGI. V was clipped by 8 bases and J by 10 bases; unmatched bases: 14. The CDR3 here is CASGGGQPLGEQFF. The CDR3 coding sequence is TGTGCCAGCGGTGGGGGACAGCCCCTAGGGGAGCAGTTCTTC.

The chain links TRBV10-3 to TRBJ2-7; maybe TRBD2 (7 bases). Germline V gives CDR1 ENHRY, CDR2 SYGVKD. The CDR3 has 14 amino acids. Trimming cost V 8 bases and J 7 bases, with 21 bases left between them. The CDR3 loop reads CAIAPIGGAGEQYV. In nucleotides, the CDR3 is TGTGCCATCGCACCGATTGGGGGGGCAGGGGAGCAGTACGTC.

This clonotype has a handful of counts. The chain has TRBV6-6 and TRBJ1-1; possible D gene TRBD1, 6 bases. Trimming left V 8 bases short and J 7 bases short, with 17 bases between. Germline CDR1 is MNHNY and CDR2 is SVGAGI (reference sequence). The CDR3 extends over 13 amino acids. The CDR3 sequence is CASLKGGDFEAFF. CDR3 bases: TGTGCCAGCCTTAAGGGGGGCGACTTTGAAGCTTTCTTT.

The chain is built from TRBV7-6 and TRBJ1-2; D is possibly TRBD1 (6 bases). Trimming took off 3 bases at V and 1 base at J, with 15 bases between the two ends. The germline CDR1 and CDR2 sequences are SGHVS and FNYEAQ. The CDR3 runs to 16 residues. DNA for the CDR3: TGTGCCAGCAGCTTGGGGGCCGGAGACGTTAACTATGGCTACACCTTC. Residues: CASSLGAGDVNYGYTF. The full variable domain, in which reference TRBV7-6 and TRBJ1-2 provide the parts outside the CDR3, is GAGVSQSPRYKVTKRGQDVALRCDPISGHVSLYWYRQALGQGPEFLTYFNYEAQQDKSGLPNDRFSAERPEGSISTLTIQRTEQRDSAMYRCASSLGAGDVNYGYTFGSGTRLTVV.

J is TRBJ2-7 and V is TRBV3-1; D is possibly TRBD1 (5 bases). V gave up 0 bases and J gave up 9 bases, with 12 bases separating them. The CDR3 loop spans 13 amino acids. From germline, CDR1 is LGHDT and CDR2 YNNKEL (reference sequence). For the CDR3, the DNA is TGTGCCAGCAGCCAAGATTCCAGGGTTCTGCAGTACTTC. This gives the protein CASSQDSRVLQYF.

This clonotype was observed a handful of times. The chain carries TRBV12-3 or TRBV12-4 and TRBJ1-2; 9 bases are a match to TRBD1. With V trimmed by 5 bases and J by 9 bases, 7 bases remained unmatched. This CDR3 spans 13 amino acids. The CDR3 coding sequence is TGTGCCAGCAGTCCCTTGGGACAGGGAAGCTACACCTTC. Translated, it gives CASSPLGQGSYTF.

This clonotype was counted a few times. The genes are TRBV6-5 and TRBJ1-1; 8 nucleotides line up with TRBD1. This CDR3 has 13 residues. The V segment lost 6 bases and the J segment 7 bases; nucleotides outside the gene matches: 7. CDR1 is MNHEY and CDR2 is SVGAGI in the germline V gene. The CDR3 spells CASSQTGDVEAFF. The CDR3 coding sequence is TGTGCCAGCAGCCAGACAGGGGACGTTGAAGCTTTCTTT.

This clonotype occurred a few times. The gene calls are TRBV29-1 and TRBJ1-2; D unclear. The germline V and J ends were trimmed by 1 base and 3 bases, with 6 bases remaining between them. The CDR3 runs to 12 residues. CDR1 and CDR2 (germline): SQVTM, ANQGSEA. The CDR3 DNA reads as TGCAGCGTTGAAGTTGGGGACTATGGCTACACCTTC. It translates to CSVEVGDYGYTF.

V gene TRBV28 combines with J gene TRBJ1-2, with unresolved D. Trimming shortened V by 3 bases and J by 4 bases, and 12 bases separated the two germline ends. From germline, CDR1 is MDHEN and CDR2 SYDVKM. The CDR3 covers 14 residues. The CDR3 DNA reads TGTGCCAGCAGTTTTGCCAGGTTTATCTATGGCTACACCTTC. It is translated as CASSFARFIYGYTF.

At least ten counts were recorded for this clonotype. This chain uses TRBV6-5 with TRBJ1-1; D remains unclear. The CDR3 contains 14 residues. Trimming shortened V by 6 bases and J by 5 bases, and 16 bases separated the two germline ends. Germline V lookup: CDR1 MNHEY, CDR2 SVGAGI. The CDR3 here is CASSINLRWTEAFF. The CDR3 bases are TGTGCCAGCAGCATCAACCTTCGGTGGACTGAAGCTTTCTTT.

This chain joins TRBV20-1 and TRBJ1-1; TRBD1 aligns across 9 bases. The V gene end was trimmed by 8 bases and the J gene end by 3 bases; junction bases not matched to a gene: 4. Germline CDR1 reads DFQATT; CDR2 reads SNEGSKA (reference sequence). The CDR3 is 12 residues long. This CDR3 is CSPGQGDTEAFF. DNA of the CDR3: TGCAGTCCGGGACAGGGCGACACTGAAGCTTTCTTT.

The rearrangement links TRBV5-1 to TRBJ2-1; 9 nucleotides match TRBD2. The V segment lost 0 bases and the J segment 0 bases; nucleotides outside the gene matches: 7. Per germline, CDR1 SGHRS and CDR2 YFSETQ. The CDR3 spans 18 residues. The CDR3 reads CASSLEASGASSYNEQFF. CDR3 bases: TGCGCCAGCAGCTTGGAGGCTAGCGGGGCGAGCTCCTACAATGAGCAGTTCTTC.

This clonotype was observed a single time. The chain recombines TRBV13 with TRBJ1-4, with D unclear. V was clipped by 4 bases and J by 3 bases, with 9 bases between them. CDR3 length: 14 amino acids. Per germline, CDR1 PRHDT and CDR2 FYEKMQ (reference sequence). CDR3 nucleotides: TGTGCCAGCAGCTCGTACGAGGCTAATGAAAAACTGTTTTTT. The encoded protein is CASSSYEANEKLFF.

This clonotype appeared once. The V gene is TRBV7-9, the J gene TRBJ1-2, with TRBD1 matching 10 bases. CDR1 SEHNR and CDR2 FQNEAQ come from the germline V gene (reference sequence). This CDR3 comprises 15 residues. With 4 bases clipped from V and 4 bases from J, the junction kept 6 bases outside the gene matches. DNA of the CDR3: TGTGCCAGCAGCTCCAGACAGGGGGCTCCCTATGGCTACACCTTC. Its translation: CASSSRQGAPYGYTF.

The sample holds a few counts of this clonotype. The rearrangement links TRBV7-2 to TRBJ1-5, with TRBD1 matching over 9 bases. Germline V gene lookup returns CDR1 SGHTA and CDR2 FQGNSA. V was clipped by 4 bases and J by 9 bases; unmatched bases: 4. CDR3 length: 13 amino acids. The CDR3 spells CASSWGTGRPQHF. The CDR3 DNA is TGTGCCAGCAGCTGGGGGACAGGGAGGCCCCAGCATTTT.

The chain joins TRBV5-1 to TRBJ1-1; a weak D match, TRBD1 (6 bases). The V gene lost 2 bases and the J gene lost 5 bases, with 13 bases spanning the gap. The CDR3 covers 14 residues. Germline CDR1 reads SGHRS; CDR2 reads YFSETQ. CDR3 nucleotides: TGCGCCAGCAGCTTCGAACAGGGAGCGACTGAAGCTTTCTTT. This codes for CASSFEQGATEAFF.

This rearrangement joins TRBV7-9 to TRBJ2-3; D may be TRBD2 (5 bases). Germline V gene sequence: CDR1 SEHNR, CDR2 FQNEAQ (reference sequence). Trimming took off 3 bases at V and 2 bases at J, with 9 bases between the two ends. The CDR3 contains 14 residues. Written as DNA, the CDR3 is TGTGCCAGCAGCTTCCGGACTGCCACAGATACGCAGTATTTT. It specifies CASSFRTATDTQYF.

The table lists this clonotype with many counts. J is TRBJ1-5 and V is TRBV20-1; D is possibly TRBD1 (5 bases). CDR1 DFQATT and CDR2 SNEGSKA come from the germline V gene (reference sequence). The CDR3 loop spans 13 amino acids. Trimming shortened V by 6 bases and J by 6 bases, and 15 bases separated the two germline ends. In DNA, the CDR3 is TGCAGTGCGGTAGGGGAGAATGGTCAGCCCCAGCATTTT. It translates to CSAVGENGQPQHF.

The V and J genes are TRBV7-9 and TRBJ1-2; D not certain. Trimming cost V 6 bases and J 5 bases, with 13 bases left between them. Germline CDR1 SEHNR, CDR2 FQNEAQ (reference sequence). This CDR3 is 13 amino acids long. Written as DNA, the CDR3 is TGTGCCAGCAGTTTGGACGGTGAATATGGCTACACCTTC. Translating gives CASSLDGEYGYTF.

For the CDR3, the DNA is TGTGCCAGCAGCTTAATTAGGTACAATGAGCAGTTCTTC. Amino acids: CASSLIRYNEQFF. The chain is built from TRBV6-2 or TRBV6-3 and TRBJ2-1; D is ambiguous. In germline, CDR1 is MNHEY, CDR2 SVGEGT. V lost 6 bases and J 4 bases, leaving 10 bases between the germline ends. This CDR3 is built from 13 residues.